These 17 T cell receptor beta chains were sequenced from one sample in a study of blood T cell repertoires in COVID-19. Assay: immunoSEQ multiplex PCR; the TCRdb copy retains only in-frame clones and omits some. The sample holds under 250,000 clones, approximately 88% seen once. Input material: PBMCs or T cells enriched from blood (not recorded which). Source of these receptors: a woman aged 30 to 39 who had been exposed to COVID-19.

This clone came up once. The chain combines TRBV5-1 with TRBJ2-3; D is unresolved. Between the trimmed V and J ends, which lost 0 bases and 5 bases, there was a span of 10 bases. The CDR3 extends over 14 amino acids. The germline gives CDR1 SGHRS, CDR2 YFSETQ. CDR3 coding DNA: TGCGCCAGCAGCTTGGACCTACTTAGAGATACGCAGTATTTT. This codes for CASSLDLLRDTQYF.

The chain has TRBV5-1 and TRBJ1-2; possibly TRBD1 for D (5 bases). CDR1 is SGHRS and CDR2 is YFSETQ in the germline V gene. The CDR3 contains 14 residues. V shed 0 bases and J shed 5 bases, with 11 bases lying between them. The CDR3: CASSLEAGRYGYTF. The CDR3 bases are TGCGCCAGCAGCTTGGAGGCAGGGAGGTATGGCTACACCTTC.

The chain recombines TRBV20-1 with TRBJ2-5, with D possibly TRBD1 on 6 matching bases. Germline V gene sequence: CDR1 DFQATT, CDR2 SNEGSKA (reference sequence). This CDR3 is built from 11 residues. Trimming removed 6 bases from V and 7 bases from J, with 12 bases in between. CDR3 sequence: CSARDKGTQYF. CDR3 sequence (DNA): TGCAGTGCCAGGGACAAAGGGACCCAGTACTTC.

For the CDR3, the DNA is TGTGCCAGCAGTTTACGTGGTGGGAGAGAGCCGGGGGATGAGCAGTTCTTC. Protein product: CASSLRGGREPGDEQFF. The chain has TRBV27 and TRBJ2-1, with D tentatively TRBD2 (6 bases). The germline V gene has CDR1 MNHEY and CDR2 SMNVEV (reference sequence). The CDR3 length is 17 residues. V was cut by 2 bases and J by 8 bases, with 22 bases left in between.

This chain links TRBV19 with TRBJ2-1; D not certain. V was clipped by 2 bases and J by 0 bases, with 11 bases between them. The CDR3 consists of 16 residues. Germline CDR1 reads LNHDA; CDR2 reads SQIVND (reference sequence). CDR3 DNA: TGTGCCAGTAGTATAATGGGCACCCGCTCCTACAATGAGCAGTTCTTC. It yields the protein CASSIMGTRSYNEQFF. The full variable domain, in which reference TRBV19 and TRBJ2-1 provide the parts outside the CDR3, is DGGITQSPKYLFRKEGQNVTLSCEQNLNHDAMYWYRQDPGQGLRLIYYSQIVNDFQKGDIAEGYSVSREKKESFPLTVTSAQKNPTAFYLCASSIMGTRSYNEQFFGPGTRLTVL.

The gene calls are TRBV6-5 and TRBJ2-1; D perhaps matches TRBD2 (5 bases). The V end was cut by 8 bases, the J end by 8 bases, with 16 bases between. This CDR3 has 13 residues. Looked up from germline, CDR1 is MNHEY and CDR2 is SVGAGI. CDR3 in amino acids: CASQRGRGHEQFF. The CDR3 coding sequence is TGTGCCAGCCAACGCGGCCGGGGTCATGAGCAGTTCTTC.

This sequence joins TRBV7-2 and TRBJ2-3; 11 bases fit TRBD2. V shed 5 bases and J 3 bases; nucleotides not matched to a gene: 1. Germline values: CDR1 SGHTA, CDR2 FQGNSA. This CDR3 has 14 amino acids. The CDR3 reads CASSRTSGTDTQYF. In nucleotides, the CDR3 is TGTGCCAGCAGCCGGACTAGCGGGACAGATACGCAGTATTTT.

This clone was detected once. The rearrangement uses TRBV19 and TRBJ1-3; TRBD1 agrees at 7 bases. After removal of 7 bases from V and 2 bases from J, the junction contained 8 bases not matched to a gene. Germline CDR1 LNHDA, CDR2 SQIVND (reference sequence). This CDR3 spans 15 amino acids. This chain's CDR3 is CASTQQGSAGNTIYF. In DNA, the CDR3 is TGTGCCAGTACCCAACAGGGGTCTGCTGGAAACACCATATATTTT.

This clone came up a few times. The chain employs TRBV20-1 and TRBJ1-1, with D perhaps matching TRBD1 (6 bases). Trimming pared 3 bases from V and 8 bases from J, leaving 10 bases between. Germline CDR1 and CDR2: DFQATT and SNEGSKA (reference sequence). This CDR3 region has 11 residues. For the CDR3, the DNA is TGCAGTGCTAGGGGAGGGGGGGAAGCTTTCTTT. Amino acids: CSARGGGEAFF.

The chain recombines TRBV6-5 with TRBJ1-1; D is uncertain. CDR3 length equals 12 residues. Germline lookup yields CDR1 MNHEY and CDR2 SVGAGI. Deletions cut 6 bases from V and 4 bases from J, with 9 bases between. The DNA of the CDR3 is TGTGCCAGCAGAACGGGTGGCACTGAAGCTTTCTTT. This codes for CASRTGGTEAFF.

The chain has TRBV4-1 and TRBJ1-5, with D possibly being TRBD1 (6 bases). CDR3 length: 15 residues. V lost 1 base, J lost 7 bases, and 14 bases lay in between. CDR1 and CDR2 from the germline V gene are MGHRA and YSYEKL. CDR3 protein: CASSQGLPGEQPQHF. For the CDR3, the DNA is TGCGCCAGCAGCCAAGGCCTTCCAGGGGAGCAGCCCCAGCATTTT.

V is TRBV5-1 and J is TRBJ2-5, with 9 nucleotides matching TRBD2. With 4 bases clipped from V and 5 bases from J, the junction kept 9 bases outside the gene matches. The CDR3 length is 15 residues. Per germline, CDR1 SGHRS and CDR2 YFSETQ. The CDR3, as DNA: TGCGCCAGCAGCCCCGGTTCTAGCGGGATGGAGACCCAGTACTTC. The encoded protein is CASSPGSSGMETQYF.

The chain recombines TRBV10-1 with TRBJ2-7; 8 bases are shared with TRBD1. The V segment lost 0 bases and the J segment 5 bases; nucleotides outside the gene matches: 6. This CDR3 has 15 residues. The germline gives CDR1 WNHNN, CDR2 SYGVQD (reference sequence). The DNA of the CDR3 is TGCGCCAGCAGTGAGTCCCGGGTGGACAGGGACGAGCAGTACTTC. Translating it yields CASSESRVDRDEQYF.

This clone was counted a few times. The chain has TRBV2 and TRBJ1-2, with D possibly TRBD1 on 6 matching bases. Trimming pared 8 bases from V and 4 bases from J, leaving 11 bases between. The V gene's germline CDR1 is SNHLY and CDR2 FYNNEI. This CDR3 comprises 12 residues. The CDR3 DNA sequence: TGTGCCAGCTCACAGGGCTTCTATGGCTACACCTTC. This codes for CASSQGFYGYTF.

The rearrangement joins TRBV5-6 to TRBJ2-1, with 8 bases aligning to TRBD2. V gave up 5 bases and J gave up 7 bases; unmatched junction bases: 8. The CDR3 sequence is 14 residues long. Germline V CDR1 and CDR2: SGHDT, YYEEEE. This CDR3 reads CASRPGTRVNEQFF. CDR3 sequence (DNA): TGTGCCAGCAGACCCGGGACTAGAGTTAATGAGCAGTTCTTC.

V usage is TRBV2 and J usage is TRBJ2-5; no firm D call. The germline V gene has CDR1 SNHLY and CDR2 FYNNEI. The CDR3 is made up of 13 amino acids. The V and J ends lost 10 bases and 2 bases respectively, with 14 bases between them. CDR3 DNA sequence: TGTGCCATCCCTGACTTTCCGCAAGAGACCCAGTACTTC. Translated, it gives CAIPDFPQETQYF.

The V call is TRBV7-9, the J call TRBJ2-2; 10 bases align to TRBD2. This CDR3 comprises 15 residues. Germline CDR1 SEHNR, CDR2 FQNEAQ (reference sequence). Trimming at V came to 6 bases and at J to 1 base, leaving 2 bases not matched to a gene. CDR3 coding DNA: TGTGCCAGCAGAATAGCGGGAGGGAACACCGGGGAGCTGTTTTTT. It encodes CASRIAGGNTGELFF.